These T cell receptor beta chains were read from a single sample in a study of a mutant IDH1 vaccine in newly diagnosed glioma. Some clones are missing from TCRdb's copy, which holds only in-frame ones; the method was immunoSEQ multiplex PCR. The sample has fewer than 45,000 clones, 80% to 95% seen once. The input for sequencing was PBMCs, taken from a glioma patient treated with radiotherapy, temozolomide or both. The receptors shown here come from a young man with glioma. CDR3s include the opening cysteine and the closing phenylalanine or tryptophan. A D gene is named only where the DNA matches it firmly. Some rows have no size entry. The others give once, few or many, or a class for an expanded clone.

D,size,J,V,DNA,CDR3
NA,NA,TRBJ2-1,TRBV6-4,TGTGCCAGCAGTGACTTGGTCACCAATGAGCAGTTCTTC,CASSDLVTNEQFF
NA,NA,TRBJ1-1,TRBV4-3,TGCGCCAGCAGCCAAGCCGGGGGGTTGACTGAAGCTTTCTTT,CASSQAGGLTEAFF
NA,NA,TRBJ1-6,TRBV25-1,TGTGCCAGCAGCAGGGTTTCCCTTAATTCACCCCTCCACTTT,CASSRVSLNSPLHF
NA,few,TRBJ2-1,TRBV29-1,TGCAGCGTGACGGAGCTGGTGATACAGTTCTTC,CSVTELVIQFF
NA,NA,TRBJ2-7,TRBV5-1,TGCGCCAGCAGCTTGTATGGGCAGGGATTGTACGAGCAGTACTTC,CASSLYGQGLYEQYF
NA,NA,TRBJ2-7,TRBV19,TGTGCCAGTAGGCCCCGGACTGGGGATTGGGAGCAGTACTTC,CASRPRTGDWEQYF
NA,NA,TRBJ1-5,TRBV6-5,TGTGCCAGCAGGAAGGGACGGAACAATCAGCCCCAGCATTTT,CASRKGRNNQPQHF
NA,NA,TRBJ2-3,TRBV6-4,TGTGCCAGCAGTGTCGTAGAGGGGGATACGCAGTATTTT,CASSVVEGDTQYF
TRBD1,NA,TRBJ1-2,TRBV6-5,TGTGCCAGCAGTGACAGGGTTGGCTACACCTTC,CASSDRVGYTF
NA,NA,TRBJ2-7,TRBV30,TGTGCCTGGTCCCTCGGGGTAACCTACGAGCAGTACTTC,CAWSLGVTYEQYF
NA,NA,TRBJ1-6,TRBV4-3,TGCGCCAGCAGCCAAGTTAGAAATTCACCCCTCCACTTT,CASSQVRNSPLHF
NA,NA,TRBJ2-3,TRBV27,TGTGCCAGCAGTTCCGGACTACCTATGGGGCCAGATACGCAGTATTTT,CASSSGLPMGPDTQYF
NA,once,TRBJ2-2,TRBV30,TGTGCCTGGAGTGTACCCGGGCGGGGGGAGCTGTTTTTT,CAWSVPGRGELFF
NA,NA,TRBJ1-1,TRBV30,TGTGCCTGGAACCGGGGTTCTGAAGCTTTCTTT,CAWNRGSEAFF
TRBD1,NA,TRBJ1-4,TRBV27,TGTGCCAGCAGCGCAGGGGGTGGAAAACTGTTTTTT,CASSAGGGKLFF
TRBD1,NA,TRBJ2-5,TRBV7-2,TGTGCCAGCAGCTTAGAGGACAGGGCCCGAGAGACCCAGTACTTC,CASSLEDRARETQYF
NA,NA,TRBJ2-5,TRBV5-1,TGCGCCAGCAGCTTGGGGGGCAGGGCCCGGTGGGAGACCCAGTACTTC,CASSLGGRARWETQYF
NA,NA,TRBJ2-7,TRBV10-1,TGCGCCAGCAGTGAGTTTGGGTCTGACTACGAGCAGTACTTC,CASSEFGSDYEQYF
TRBD1,NA,TRBJ1-2,TRBV4-3,TGCGCCAGCAGCCAGATGACAGGGATCTATGGCTACACCTTC,CASSQMTGIYGYTF
NA,once,TRBJ1-1,TRBV6-5,TGTGCCAGCACCGAACCTCGGGGGGCTGAAGCTTTCTTT,CASTEPRGAEAFF
TRBD1,NA,TRBJ1-3,TRBV29-1,TGCAGCGTTGACTTACGACAGGGTGCTGGAAACACCATATATTTT,CSVDLRQGAGNTIYF
NA,NA,TRBJ2-5,TRBV10-1,TGCGCCAGCAGTGAGTCCAACAGGGCAGAGACCCAGTACTTC,CASSESNRAETQYF
TRBD1,NA,TRBJ2-7,TRBV7-9,TGTGCCAGCAGCCAAGGACAGGCAAGCGAGCAGTACTTC,CASSQGQASEQYF
NA,NA,TRBJ2-7,TRBV2,TGTGCCAGCAGTTTGTCCGAAACTACCTACGAGCAGTACTTC,CASSLSETTYEQYF
NA,NA,TRBJ2-5,TRBV20-1,TGCAGTGCAAATAAAGGGGAGACCCAGTACTTC,CSANKGETQYF
TRBD1,NA,TRBJ1-2,TRBV4-1,TGCGCCAGCAGCCAAGGCTCCCGGACAGGCCTTCTCTATGGCTACACCTTC,CASSQGSRTGLLYGYTF
TRBD2,NA,TRBJ2-3,TRBV13,TGTGCCAGCTCCGAGCGGGGGACGCAGTATTTT,CASSERGTQYF
TRBD1,NA,TRBJ1-1,TRBV6-5,TGTGCCAGCAGTTACGGGCAGGGGGGAAGAAACACTGAAGCTTTCTTT,CASSYGQGGRNTEAFF
NA,NA,TRBJ1-1,TRBV10-3,TGTGCCATCTCGAGGGAAGCGAACACTGAAGCTTTCTTT,CAISREANTEAFF
TRBD1,NA,TRBJ2-7,TRBV6-1,TGTGCCAGCAGTGATGGGACAGCCACGGGTGAGCAGTACTTC,CASSDGTATGEQYF
NA,NA,TRBJ1-1,TRBV19,TGTGCCAGTGCTATTAAAAGCGATATGAACACTGAAGCTTTCTTT,CASAIKSDMNTEAFF
TRBD1,NA,TRBJ1-2,TRBV27,TGTGCCAGCAGTTTACGGCGGACAGGGGTCAACTATGGCTACACCTTC,CASSLRRTGVNYGYTF
TRBD2,NA,TRBJ2-2,TRBV5-1,TGCGCCAGCAGCTTCGCTAGCGGGACCAACACCGGGGAGCTGTTTTTT,CASSFASGTNTGELFF
NA,NA,TRBJ2-7,TRBV6-1,TGTGCCAGCAGTGAAGACCGCGGAGGGACCTACGAGCAGTACTTC,CASSEDRGGTYEQYF
TRBD2,once,TRBJ2-3,TRBV30,TGTGCCTGGAATACGGCGGGAGCCACAGATACGCAGTATTTT,CAWNTAGATDTQYF
NA,NA,TRBJ2-6,TRBV4-3,TGCGCCAGCAGCCAAGATCTTCAGAGCTCTGGGGCCAACGTCCTGACTTTC,CASSQDLQSSGANVLTF
NA,NA,TRBJ2-7,TRBV18,TGTGCCAGCTCACCAGACTCCTCCTACGAGCAGTACTTC,CASSPDSSYEQYF
NA,NA,TRBJ1-2,TRBV6-1,TGTGCCAGCAGTGAAGGAGGGACACCCAACTATGGCTACACCTTC,CASSEGGTPNYGYTF
NA,NA,TRBJ2-7,TRBV10-2,TGCGCCAGCAGTGAGACACGGGGGTCCGAGCAGTACTTC,CASSETRGSEQYF
TRBD2,NA,TRBJ2-3,TRBV29-1,TGCAGCGGCCTTACTAGCGGGGGGAGCACAGATACGCAGTATTTT,CSGLTSGGSTDTQYF
NA,once,TRBJ2-1,TRBV10-2,TGCGCCAGCAGCCCCCTCGGCCTCAAGGGTGAGCAGTTCTTC,CASSPLGLKGEQFF
NA,NA,TRBJ2-2,TRBV30,TGTGCCTGGAAACACGAGAACACCGGGGAGCTGTTTTTT,CAWKHENTGELFF
NA,NA,TRBJ1-1,TRBV6-5,TGTGCCAGCAGTTACTCCAGGGGCGCGAACACTGAAGCTTTCTTT,CASSYSRGANTEAFF
TRBD2,NA,TRBJ2-1,TRBV6-6,TGTGCCAGCGGGCTAGCGGGAGGTTCCTACAATGAGCAGTTCTTC,CASGLAGGSYNEQFF
TRBD2,NA,TRBJ2-1,TRBV4-3,TGCGCCAGCAGCGAAAGGGCTAGCGGGTTTGGCAATGAGCAGTTCTTC,CASSERASGFGNEQFF
NA,NA,TRBJ2-7,TRBV12-2,TGTGCAAGTCGCTTAGAACTAGAGGTAGAGTACTTC,CASRLELEVEYF
NA,NA,TRBJ2-1,TRBV18,TGTGCCAGCTCACCACCCGGACTAATTTACAATGAGCAGTTCTTC,CASSPPGLIYNEQFF
NA,few,TRBJ1-1,TRBV30,TGTGCCTGGAGCGTCAGGGTTGGCACTGAAGCTTTCTTT,CAWSVRVGTEAFF
TRBD2,NA,TRBJ2-7,TRBV10-3,TGTGCCATCAGTGGGACTAGCGGCTCCTACGAGCAGTACTTC,CAISGTSGSYEQYF
TRBD1,NA,TRBJ1-1,TRBV6-1,TGTGCCAGCAGTGAAGCGCTCGGGGGACAGGAGGGCATGAACACTGAAGCTTTCTTT,CASSEALGGQEGMNTEAFF
TRBD2,NA,TRBJ2-3,TRBV19,TGTGCCAGTAAAGTGCGACTAGCAACCGATACGCAGTATTTT,CASKVRLATDTQYF
NA,NA,TRBJ2-3,TRBV27,TGTGCCAGCAGCCCCTGGGGGGCCCGCACAGATACGCAGTATTTT,CASSPWGARTDTQYF
NA,NA,TRBJ1-6,TRBV23-1,TGCGCCAGCAGTCACCCCTTCGCCAGGGGTCATTCACCCCTCCACTTT,CASSHPFARGHSPLHF
TRBD1,NA,TRBJ2-7,TRBV7-8,TGTGCCAGCAGCTTAGAGGTGACAGGGGAAGTCTACGAGCAGTACTTC,CASSLEVTGEVYEQYF
NA,NA,TRBJ1-5,TRBV6-6,TGTGCCAGCAGTTACGAGTACAATCAGCCCCAGCATTTT,CASSYEYNQPQHF
NA,NA,TRBJ1-2,TRBV5-6,TGTGCCAGCAGCGGGTCCAGTGGACCCGGCGACTATGGCTACACCTTC,CASSGSSGPGDYGYTF
TRBD2,NA,TRBJ2-1,TRBV19,TGTGCCAGTAGCCCCTCCCTAGCGGGAGCATACAATGAGCAGTTCTTC,CASSPSLAGAYNEQFF
TRBD1,once,TRBJ1-5,TRBV19,TGTGCCAGTAGTCCGCCGGGACAGAGAAATCAGCCCCAGCATTTT,CASSPPGQRNQPQHF
TRBD2,NA,TRBJ2-2,TRBV5-1,TGCGCCAGCAGCTCCCAGGTGGGCGCCGGGAGGGCCGGGGAGCTGTTTTTT,CASSSQVGAGRAGELFF